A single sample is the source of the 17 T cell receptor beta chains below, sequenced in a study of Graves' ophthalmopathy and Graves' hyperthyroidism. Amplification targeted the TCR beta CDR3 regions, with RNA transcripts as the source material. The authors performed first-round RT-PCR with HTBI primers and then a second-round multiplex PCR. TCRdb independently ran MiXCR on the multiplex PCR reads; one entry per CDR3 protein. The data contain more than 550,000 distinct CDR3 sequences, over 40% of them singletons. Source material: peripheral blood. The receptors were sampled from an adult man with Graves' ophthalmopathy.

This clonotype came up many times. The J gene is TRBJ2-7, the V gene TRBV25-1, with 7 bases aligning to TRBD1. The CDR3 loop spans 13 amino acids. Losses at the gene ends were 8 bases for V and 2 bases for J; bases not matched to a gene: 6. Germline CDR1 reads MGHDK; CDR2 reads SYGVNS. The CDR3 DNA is TGTGCCAGCCGACCGACAGGGACCTACGAGCAGTACTTC. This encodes CASRPTGTYEQYF.

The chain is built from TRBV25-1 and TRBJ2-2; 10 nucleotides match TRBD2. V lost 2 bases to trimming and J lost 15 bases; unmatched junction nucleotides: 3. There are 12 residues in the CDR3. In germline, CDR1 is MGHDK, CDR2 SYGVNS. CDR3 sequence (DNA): TGTGCCAGCAGTGAACTTAGCGGGGGGATGTTTTTT. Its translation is CASSELSGGMFF.

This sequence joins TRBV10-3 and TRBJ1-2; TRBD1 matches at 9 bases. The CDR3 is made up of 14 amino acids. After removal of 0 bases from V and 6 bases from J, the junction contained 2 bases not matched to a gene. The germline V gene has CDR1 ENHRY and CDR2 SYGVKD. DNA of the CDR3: TGTGCCATCAGTGAGTCGGGACAGGGAAATGGCTACACCTTC. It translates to CAISESGQGNGYTF.

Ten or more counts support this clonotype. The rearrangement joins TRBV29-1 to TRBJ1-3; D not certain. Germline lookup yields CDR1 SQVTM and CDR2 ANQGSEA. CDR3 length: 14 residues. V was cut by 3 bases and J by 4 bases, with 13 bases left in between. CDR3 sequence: CSVDAGLGGNTIYF. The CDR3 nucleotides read TGCAGCGTTGATGCGGGGTTGGGGGGAAACACCATATATTTT.

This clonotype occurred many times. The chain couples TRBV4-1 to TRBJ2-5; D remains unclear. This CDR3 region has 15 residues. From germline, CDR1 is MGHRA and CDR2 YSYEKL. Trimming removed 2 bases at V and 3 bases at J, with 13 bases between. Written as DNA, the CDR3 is TGCGCCAGCAGCCAAATTGGGCAGAGAAAAGAGACCCAGTACTTC. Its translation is CASSQIGQRKETQYF.

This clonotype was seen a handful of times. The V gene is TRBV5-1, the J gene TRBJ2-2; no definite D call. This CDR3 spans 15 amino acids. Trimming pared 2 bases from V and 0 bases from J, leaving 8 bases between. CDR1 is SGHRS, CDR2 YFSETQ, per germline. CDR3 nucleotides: TGCGCCAGCAGCTTACAAAACGCGAACACCGGGGAGCTGTTTTTT. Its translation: CASSLQNANTGELFF. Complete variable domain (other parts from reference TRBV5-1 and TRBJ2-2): KAGVTQTPRYLIKTRGQQVTLSCSPISGHRSVSWYQQTPGQGLQFLFEYFSETQRNKGNFPGRFSGRQFSNSRSEMNVSTLELGDSALYLCASSLQNANTGELFFGEGSRLTVL.

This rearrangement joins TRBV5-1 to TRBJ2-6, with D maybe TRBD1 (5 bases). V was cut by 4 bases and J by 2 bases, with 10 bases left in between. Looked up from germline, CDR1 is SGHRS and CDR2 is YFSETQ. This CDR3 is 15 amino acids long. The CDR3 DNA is TGCGCCAGCAGCGAAGGACACGCTGGGGCCAACGTCCTGACTTTC. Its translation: CASSEGHAGANVLTF.

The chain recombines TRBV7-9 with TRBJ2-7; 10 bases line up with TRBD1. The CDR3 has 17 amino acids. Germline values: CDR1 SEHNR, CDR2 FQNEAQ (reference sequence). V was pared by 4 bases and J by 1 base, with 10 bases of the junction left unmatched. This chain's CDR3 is CASSWKGQGRSSYEQYF. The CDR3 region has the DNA TGTGCCAGCAGCTGGAAGGGACAGGGGAGAAGTTCCTACGAGCAGTACTTC.

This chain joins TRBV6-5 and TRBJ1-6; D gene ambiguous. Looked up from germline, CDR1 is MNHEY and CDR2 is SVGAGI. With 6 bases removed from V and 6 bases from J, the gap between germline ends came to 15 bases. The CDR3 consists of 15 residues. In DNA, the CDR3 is TGTGCCAGCAGCCAAACTAATGTGGGTAATTCACCCCTCCACTTT. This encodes CASSQTNVGNSPLHF.

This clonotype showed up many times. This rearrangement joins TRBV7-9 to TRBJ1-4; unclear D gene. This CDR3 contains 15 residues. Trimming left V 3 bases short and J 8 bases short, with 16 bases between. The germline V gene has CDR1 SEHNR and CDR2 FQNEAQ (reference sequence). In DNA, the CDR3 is TGTGCCAGCAGCTTTACAGCCTCAAGGGAGGAAAAACTGTTTTTT. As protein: CASSFTASREEKLFF.

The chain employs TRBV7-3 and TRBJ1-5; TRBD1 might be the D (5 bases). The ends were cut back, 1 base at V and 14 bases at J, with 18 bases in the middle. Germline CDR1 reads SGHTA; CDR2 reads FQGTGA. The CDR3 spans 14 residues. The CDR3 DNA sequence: TGTGCCAGCAGCTTAAGGGCAGGGTGGAATTACGAGCATTTT. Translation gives CASSLRAGWNYEHF.

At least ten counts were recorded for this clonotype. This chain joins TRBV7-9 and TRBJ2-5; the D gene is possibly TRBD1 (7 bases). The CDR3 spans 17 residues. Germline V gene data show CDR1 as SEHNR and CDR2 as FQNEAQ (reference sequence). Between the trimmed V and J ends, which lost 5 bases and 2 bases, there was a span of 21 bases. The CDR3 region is CASSPSDRAAGQETQYF. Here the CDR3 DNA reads TGTGCCAGCAGCCCCAGCGACAGGGCCGCGGGGCAAGAGACCCAGTACTTC.

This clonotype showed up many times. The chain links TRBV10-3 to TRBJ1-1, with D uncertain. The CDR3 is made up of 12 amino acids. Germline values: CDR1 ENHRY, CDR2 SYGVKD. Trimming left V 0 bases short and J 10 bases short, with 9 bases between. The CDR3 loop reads CAISESTGLAFF. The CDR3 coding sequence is TGTGCCATCAGTGAGTCGACGGGTCTAGCTTTCTTT.

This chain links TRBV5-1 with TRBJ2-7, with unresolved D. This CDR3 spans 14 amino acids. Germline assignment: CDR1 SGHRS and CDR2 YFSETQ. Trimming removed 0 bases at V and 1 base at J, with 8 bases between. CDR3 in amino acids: CASSLATDSYEQYF. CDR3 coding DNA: TGCGCCAGCAGCTTGGCCACAGATTCCTACGAGCAGTACTTC.

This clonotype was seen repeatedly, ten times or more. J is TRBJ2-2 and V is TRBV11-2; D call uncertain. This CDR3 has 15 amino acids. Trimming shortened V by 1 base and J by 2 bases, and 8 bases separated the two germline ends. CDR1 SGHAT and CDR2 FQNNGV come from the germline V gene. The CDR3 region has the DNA TGTGCCAGCAGCTTAGGCCAGGTTAACACCGGGGAGCTGTTTTTT. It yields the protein CASSLGQVNTGELFF.

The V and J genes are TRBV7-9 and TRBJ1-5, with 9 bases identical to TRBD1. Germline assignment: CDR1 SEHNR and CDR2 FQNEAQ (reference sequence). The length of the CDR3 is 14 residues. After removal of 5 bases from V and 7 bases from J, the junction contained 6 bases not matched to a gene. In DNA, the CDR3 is TGTGCCAGCAGCCAGGGACAGGGTGACCAGCCCCAGCATTTT. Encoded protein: CASSQGQGDQPQHF.

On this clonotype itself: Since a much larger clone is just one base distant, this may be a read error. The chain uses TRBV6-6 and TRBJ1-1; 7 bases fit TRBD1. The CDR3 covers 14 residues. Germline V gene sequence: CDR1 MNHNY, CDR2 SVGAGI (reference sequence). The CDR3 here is CASNRGGTMTEAFF. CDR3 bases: TGTGCTTCTAACAGGGGAGGGACCATGACTGAAGCTTTCTTT.